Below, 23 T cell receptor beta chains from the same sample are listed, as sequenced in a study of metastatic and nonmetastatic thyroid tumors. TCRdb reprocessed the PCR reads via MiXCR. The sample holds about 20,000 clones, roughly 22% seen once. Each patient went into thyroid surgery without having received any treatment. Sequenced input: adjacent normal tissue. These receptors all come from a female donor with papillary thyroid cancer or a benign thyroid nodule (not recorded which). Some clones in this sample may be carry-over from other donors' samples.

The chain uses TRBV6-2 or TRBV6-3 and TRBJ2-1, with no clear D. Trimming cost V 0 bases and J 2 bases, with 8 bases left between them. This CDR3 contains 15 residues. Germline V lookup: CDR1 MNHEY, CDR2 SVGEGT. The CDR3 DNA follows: TGTGCCAGCAGTTACTCACTCCGTCCCTACAATGAGCAGTTCTTC. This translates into CASSYSLRPYNEQFF.

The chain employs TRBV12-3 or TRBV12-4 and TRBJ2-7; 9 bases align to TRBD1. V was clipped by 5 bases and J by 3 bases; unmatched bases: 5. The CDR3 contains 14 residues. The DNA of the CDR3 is TGTGCCAGCAGTATGACAGGGGGGAACTACGAGCAGTACTTC. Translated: CASSMTGGNYEQYF.

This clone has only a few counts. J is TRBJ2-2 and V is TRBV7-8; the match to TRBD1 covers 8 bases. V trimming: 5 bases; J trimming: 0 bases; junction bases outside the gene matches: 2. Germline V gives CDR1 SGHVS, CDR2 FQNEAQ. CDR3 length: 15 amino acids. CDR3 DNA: TGTGCCAGCAGCCACAGGGGGTCGAACACCGGGGAGCTGTTTTTT. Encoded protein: CASSHRGSNTGELFF.

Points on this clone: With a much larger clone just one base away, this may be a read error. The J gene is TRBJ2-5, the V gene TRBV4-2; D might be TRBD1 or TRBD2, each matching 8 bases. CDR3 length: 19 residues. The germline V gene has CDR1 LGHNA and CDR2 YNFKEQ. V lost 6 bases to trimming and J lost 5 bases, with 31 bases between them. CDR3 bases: TGTGCCAGCAGACTCCGGGACAGGTGGTCCCGGGAGGGCCAGGAGACCCAGTACTTC. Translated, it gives CASRLRDRWSREGQETQYF.

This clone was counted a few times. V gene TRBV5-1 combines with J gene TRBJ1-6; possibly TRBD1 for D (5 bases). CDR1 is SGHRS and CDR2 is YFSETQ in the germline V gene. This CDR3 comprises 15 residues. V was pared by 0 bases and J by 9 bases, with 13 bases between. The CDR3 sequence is CASSLAGGDASPLHF. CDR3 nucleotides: TGCGCCAGCAGCTTGGCCGGAGGGGACGCTTCACCCCTCCACTTT.

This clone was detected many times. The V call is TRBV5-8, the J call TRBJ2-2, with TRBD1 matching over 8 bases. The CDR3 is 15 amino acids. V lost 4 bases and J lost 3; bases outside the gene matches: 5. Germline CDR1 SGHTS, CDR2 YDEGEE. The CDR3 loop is CASSSRDRHTGELFF. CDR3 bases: TGTGCCAGCAGCAGCCGGGACAGGCACACCGGGGAGCTGTTTTTT.

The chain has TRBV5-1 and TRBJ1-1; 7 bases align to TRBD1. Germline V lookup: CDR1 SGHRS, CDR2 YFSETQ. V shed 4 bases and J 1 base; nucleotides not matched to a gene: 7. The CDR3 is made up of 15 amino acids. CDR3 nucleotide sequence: TGCGCCAGCAGCCCAAGGGGGCGGACGAACACTGAAGCTTTCTTT. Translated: CASSPRGRTNTEAFF.

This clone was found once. In DNA form, the CDR3 reads TGTGCCACCAGCAGAGATGAACTAGCGGGAGTACGTATGGACGAGCAGTACTTC. Its protein product is CATSRDELAGVRMDEQYF. This chain connects TRBV15 to TRBJ2-7; 11 positions match TRBD2. J was trimmed by 5 bases and V by 0 bases; bases with no gene match: 12. There are 18 residues in the CDR3. CDR1 is LNHNV and CDR2 is YYDKDF in the germline V gene (reference sequence).

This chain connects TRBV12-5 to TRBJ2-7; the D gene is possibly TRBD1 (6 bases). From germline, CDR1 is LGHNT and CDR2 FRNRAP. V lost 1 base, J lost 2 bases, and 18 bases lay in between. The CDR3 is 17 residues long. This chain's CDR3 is CASGLAIFGQPPYEQYF. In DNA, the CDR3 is TGTGCTAGTGGTTTGGCTATCTTCGGACAGCCACCCTACGAGCAGTACTTC.

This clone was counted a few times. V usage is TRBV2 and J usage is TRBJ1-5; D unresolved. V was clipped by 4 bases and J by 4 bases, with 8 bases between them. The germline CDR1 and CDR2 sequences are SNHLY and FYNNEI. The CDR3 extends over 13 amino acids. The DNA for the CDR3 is TGTGCCAGCAGTGGGTGGGATAATCAGCCCCAGCATTTT. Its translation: CASSGWDNQPQHF.

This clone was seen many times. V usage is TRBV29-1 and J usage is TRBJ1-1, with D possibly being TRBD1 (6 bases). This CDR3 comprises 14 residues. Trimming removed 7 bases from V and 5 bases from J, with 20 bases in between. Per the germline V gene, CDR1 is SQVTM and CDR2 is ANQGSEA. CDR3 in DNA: TGCAGCGGAAGGTTACAGGGTTTTGGGACTGAAGCTTTCTTT. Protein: CSGRLQGFGTEAFF.

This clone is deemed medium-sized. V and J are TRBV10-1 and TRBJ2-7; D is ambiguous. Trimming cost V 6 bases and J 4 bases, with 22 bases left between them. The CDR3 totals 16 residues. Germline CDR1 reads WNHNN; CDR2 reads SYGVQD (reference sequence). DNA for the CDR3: TGCGCCAGCAGCCCCGAGGTCGGTGGGGTTCGGTACGAGCAGTACTTC. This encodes CASSPEVGGVRYEQYF.

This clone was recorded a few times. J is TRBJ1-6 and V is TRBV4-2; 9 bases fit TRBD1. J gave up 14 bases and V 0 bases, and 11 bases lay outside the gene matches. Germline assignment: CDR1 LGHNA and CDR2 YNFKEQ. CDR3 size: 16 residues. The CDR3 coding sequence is TGTGCCAGCAGCCAAGATATCGGGACAGGGTCGGGAGCCCTCCACTTT. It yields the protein CASSQDIGTGSGALHF.

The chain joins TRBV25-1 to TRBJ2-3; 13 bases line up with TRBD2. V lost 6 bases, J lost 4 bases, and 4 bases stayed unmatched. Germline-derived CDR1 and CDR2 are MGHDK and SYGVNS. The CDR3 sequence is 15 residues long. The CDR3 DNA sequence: TGTGCCAGCAGGAGGACTAGCGGGAGTGCAGATACGCAGTATTTT. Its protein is CASRRTSGSADTQYF.

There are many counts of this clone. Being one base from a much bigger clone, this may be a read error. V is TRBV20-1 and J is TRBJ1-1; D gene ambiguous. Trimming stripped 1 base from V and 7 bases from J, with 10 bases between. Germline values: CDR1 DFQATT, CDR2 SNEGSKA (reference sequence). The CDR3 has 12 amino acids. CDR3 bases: TGCAGTGCTAGAGCCCAGACTTTTGAAGCTTTCTTT. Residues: CSARAQTFEAFF.

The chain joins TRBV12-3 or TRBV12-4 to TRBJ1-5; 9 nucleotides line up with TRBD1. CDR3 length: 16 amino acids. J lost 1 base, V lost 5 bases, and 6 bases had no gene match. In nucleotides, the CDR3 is TGTGCCAGCAGTCTATCCGGGACAGGGAGCAATCAGCCCCAGCATTTT. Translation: CASSLSGTGSNQPQHF.

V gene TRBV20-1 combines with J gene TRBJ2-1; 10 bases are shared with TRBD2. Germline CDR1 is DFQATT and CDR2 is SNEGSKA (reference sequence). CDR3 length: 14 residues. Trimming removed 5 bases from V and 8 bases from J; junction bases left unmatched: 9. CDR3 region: CSAVSGRSGDEQFF. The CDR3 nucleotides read TGCAGTGCTGTTAGCGGGAGGTCCGGCGATGAGCAGTTCTTC.

The CDR3 loop reads CASQPGRRGNQPQHF. The CDR3 region has the DNA TGTGCCAGCCAACCGGGCCGCCGTGGCAATCAGCCCCAGCATTTT. The rearrangement links TRBV6-1 to TRBJ1-5; D remains ambiguous. V lost 8 bases and J lost 2, with 16 bases in between. Germline V gene data show CDR1 as MNHNS and CDR2 as SASEGT. The CDR3 is 15 residues long.

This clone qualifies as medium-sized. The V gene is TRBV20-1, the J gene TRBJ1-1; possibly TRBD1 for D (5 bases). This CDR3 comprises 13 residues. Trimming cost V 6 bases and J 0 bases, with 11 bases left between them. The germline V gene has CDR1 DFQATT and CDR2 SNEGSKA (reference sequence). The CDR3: CSAPGRMNTEAFF. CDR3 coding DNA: TGCAGTGCCCCGGGACGGATGAACACTGAAGCTTTCTTT.

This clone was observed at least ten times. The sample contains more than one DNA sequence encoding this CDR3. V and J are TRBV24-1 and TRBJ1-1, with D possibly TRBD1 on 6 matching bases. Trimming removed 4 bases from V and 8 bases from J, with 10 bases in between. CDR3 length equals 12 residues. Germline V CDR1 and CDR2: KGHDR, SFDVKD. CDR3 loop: CATSEGGTEAFF. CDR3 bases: TGTGCCACCAGTGAGGGTGGGACAGAAGCTTTCTTT.

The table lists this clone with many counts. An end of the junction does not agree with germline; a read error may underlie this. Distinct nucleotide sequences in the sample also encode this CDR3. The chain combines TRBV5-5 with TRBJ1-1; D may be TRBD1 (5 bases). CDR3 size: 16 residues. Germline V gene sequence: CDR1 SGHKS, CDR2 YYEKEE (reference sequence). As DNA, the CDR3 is TGTGCCAGCAGCTTGGGCTCGGGGCAGACGAACACCGAAGCTTTCTTT. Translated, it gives CASSLGSGQTNTEAFF.

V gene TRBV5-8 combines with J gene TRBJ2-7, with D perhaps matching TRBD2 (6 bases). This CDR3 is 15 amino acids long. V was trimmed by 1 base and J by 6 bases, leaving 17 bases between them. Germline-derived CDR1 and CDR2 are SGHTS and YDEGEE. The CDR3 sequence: CASSLPGTLGGEQYF. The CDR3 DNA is TGTGCCAGCAGCTTGCCCGGGACCTTGGGAGGCGAGCAGTACTTC.

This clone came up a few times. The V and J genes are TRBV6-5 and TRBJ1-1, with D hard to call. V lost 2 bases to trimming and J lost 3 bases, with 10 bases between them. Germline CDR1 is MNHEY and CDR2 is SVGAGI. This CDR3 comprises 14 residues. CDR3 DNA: TGTGCCAGCAGTTACCGCGTAGGCGACACTGAAGCTTTCTTT. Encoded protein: CASSYRVGDTEAFF.